The source of this TCR beta chain is a study of blood T cell repertoires in COVID-19 (dated by TCRdb to about 2020). Turning to the overall study: Samples covering the acute and convalescent phases of COVID-19 were provided by collaborators in the United States, Italy and Spain. The material from the prospective study consisted of cDNA or gDNA derived from T cells, B-cell-depleted T cells, or PBMCs. Subjects who had been exposed to COVID-19, were actively infected with it, or had recovered from it provided the deeply sampled blood TCRbeta repertoires that made up the dataset. The repertoires were made available in a free public database intended to serve as a resource for research on the immune response to SARS-CoV-2. The samples were drawn from the first 160 participants of the ongoing ImmuneRACE study and from some 1,300 subjects provided by 6 global collaborators. The sample metadata nearly always contained a de-identified subject ID, COVID-19 status, age in years and sex. Where available, HLA class I and class II types were taken from metadata supplied by the sample provider and were not determined by assay-based typing. Overall results and qualifications from the work: The amount of clinical and demographic metadata varied by source and participant and was provided uncurated.

A remark on this clone: Its binding antigen is unknown. No base quality information exists; no much larger clone differs at one position.

TCRbeta CDR3 regions were amplified from genomic DNA using the immunoSEQ Assay, a bias-controlled multiplex PCR. As for the original processing: Within the assay, amplification of reference gene primers was used to estimate how many nucleated cells each sample contained. To quantify the absolute abundance of each unique TCRbeta CDR3 rearrangement, sequence reads were collapsed and filtered. For each sample, productive Simpson clonality was calculated by taking the square root of Simpson's diversity index across productive rearrangements. Imported from immuneACCESS, the table was reduced by TCRdb to in-frame sequences with V and J called. These copies leave out some clones; in studies compared against another copy, an unresolved V gene accounts for under half, and the cause of the remainder is not known. The V and J calls and clone size are taken from that table; D and trimming were inferred from the DNA. For this sample the table gives roughly 410,000 clones, of which more than 75% were detected only once. Of the sample, 2.3% falls within the top ten clones.

The V end loses 7 bases and the J end loses 2 bases, and a stretch of 13 bases separates them. Looking up the germline V gene yields CDR1 ENHRY and CDR2 SYGVKD. The CDR3 measures 14 amino acids from cysteine to phenylalanine. Left in the record is the CDR3 DNA by itself, 42 bases read in frame from the first base. One collaborating source in Seattle enrolled patients during active infection and followed them longitudinally through the course of disease. Whole blood was collected in K2EDTA tubes by collaborating institutions according to the institutions' own protocols. For TCRbeta analysis, collaborators shipped samples in one of three forms: frozen whole blood, isolated PBMCs, or DNA extracted from either of those sample types.

Sequencing was performed on peripheral blood. The sequence came from a woman aged 60-75 years with COVID-19, enrolled during active disease. Recombination joined TRBV10-3 with TRBJ2-3; TRBD1 might be the D gene, on 6 matching bases. The bases are TGTGCCATCAACTCGGGACACTTCACAGATACGCAGTATTTT. Its translation is CAINSGHFTDTQYF.